Listed below are T cell receptor beta chains from one sample, sequenced in a study of blood T cells in healthy people across ages. TCRdb reprocessed the 5' RACE reads with MiXCR, giving one entry per CDR3 protein. The data show over 950,000 distinct CDR3 sequences, about two fifths seen once. The sequenced sample consisted of blood. The receptors were sampled from a man between 18 and 35 years old in good health. Each CDR3 is given with its conserved first and last residue. Fields, in order: V gene, CDR3 protein.

TRBV12-3/TRBV12-4 CASSSPGQGQETQYF
TRBV6-5 CASSRTSGPNNEQFF
TRBV7-6 CASSLAEWKGLNTEAFF
TRBV4-1 CASSQRTGIDRANYGYTF
TRBV12-3/TRBV12-4 CASSLGAGAGRFNEKLFF
TRBV20-1 CSASLWTSTGTDTQYF
TRBV9 CASSITGTEYYEQYF
TRBV7-7 CAVLLGNQTFF
TRBV10-3 CAIKSGKIDVGELFF
TRBV24-1 CATSDPRTGTTGELFF
TRBV3-1 CASSPDDSTEAFF
TRBV3-1 CASSQEHGWDQPQHF
TRBV11-2 CASSRTGDTSYNEQFF
TRBV20-1 CSAREVSQTQYF
TRBV4-1 CASSQVRGSNYGYTF
TRBV7-9 CASSSGGPGRNYGYTF
TRBV7-2 CASSYGSPGQGLNTEAFF
TRBV6-5 CASSYLRDRANGYTF
TRBV11-2 CASSFAGLVRAYDEQFF
TRBV4-3 CASSQDLGANTEAFF
TRBV7-9 CASSLDTGVWYEQYF
TRBV20-1 CSARGGALGGKNIQYF
TRBV5-1 CASSAGGLKNTEAFF
TRBV6-6 CASIQRGDEKLFF
TRBV20-1 CSARDEVWGGSYEQYF
TRBV4-3 CASSQAPGAPMTQYF
TRBV7-7 CASSVGRTADTQYF
TRBV5-1 CASSYLQGGGSGYTF
TRBV5-1 CASSPRLDTGELFF
TRBV4-1 CASSQEGSNQPQHF
TRBV7-2 CASSRVMPGGPLQSDTQYF
TRBV28 CASSLVEEAYYGYTF
TRBV7-3 CASSPSRTNTQYF
TRBV20-1 CSAGQRPYYNEQYF
TRBV7-9 CASSLTLPPYEQYF
TRBV20-1 CSVRGLFGLAQETQYF
TRBV11-1 CASSPKGWGTEAFF
TRBV6-6 CASSYRPDTKETQYF
TRBV20-1 CSASRWGTVSNQPQHF
TRBV7-9 CASSPHDRTGADGYTF
TRBV28 CASSLHGQRGETQYF
TRBV20-1 CSARDMRPPSLSTNNEQFF
TRBV5-6 CASSIVGLADNTGELFF
TRBV7-6 CAGSSFLGQYGDTQYF
TRBV29-1 CSVEARRPMNTEAFF
TRBV7-9 CASSATGKQYF
TRBV7-9 CASSSDTRELFF
TRBV6-2/TRBV6-3 CASSYRLREAFF
TRBV7-6 CASSSTGPGKANYGYTF
TRBV7-2 CASSEWGGENTEAFF
TRBV27 CASRTSGVRNEQYF
TRBV4-3 CASSQDFLEHITDTQYF